This T cell receptor (beta chain) stems from a study of CD8+CD57+ T cells in acquired aplastic anemia. Sequencing involved patients with CD8+CD57+ cell expansion previously shown by flow cytometry. Genomic DNA provided the template from which TCR beta VDJ and CDR3 profiles were obtained. TCRdb ran MiXCR on the reads and lists one entry per CDR3 protein. The sample consists of 120,000 or so distinct CDR3 sequences, about 40% of them appearing once. The CDR3 spans 15 residues. Trimming removed 3 bases at V and 2 bases at J, with 14 bases between. Germline loops: CDR1 LNHNV, CDR2 YYDKDF (reference sequence).

The sequence came from a human donor with aplastic anemia. Input material: sorted CD4+, CD8+, or CD8+CD57+ T cells (not recorded which) from PBMCs. The rearrangement uses TRBV15 and TRBJ2-7; tentatively, D is TRBD1 or TRBD2 (5 bases each). The CDR3 DNA reads as TGTGCCACCAGCAGGCCTGGGACGAACGCCTACGAGCAGTACTTC. Translated: CATSRPGTNAYEQYF.